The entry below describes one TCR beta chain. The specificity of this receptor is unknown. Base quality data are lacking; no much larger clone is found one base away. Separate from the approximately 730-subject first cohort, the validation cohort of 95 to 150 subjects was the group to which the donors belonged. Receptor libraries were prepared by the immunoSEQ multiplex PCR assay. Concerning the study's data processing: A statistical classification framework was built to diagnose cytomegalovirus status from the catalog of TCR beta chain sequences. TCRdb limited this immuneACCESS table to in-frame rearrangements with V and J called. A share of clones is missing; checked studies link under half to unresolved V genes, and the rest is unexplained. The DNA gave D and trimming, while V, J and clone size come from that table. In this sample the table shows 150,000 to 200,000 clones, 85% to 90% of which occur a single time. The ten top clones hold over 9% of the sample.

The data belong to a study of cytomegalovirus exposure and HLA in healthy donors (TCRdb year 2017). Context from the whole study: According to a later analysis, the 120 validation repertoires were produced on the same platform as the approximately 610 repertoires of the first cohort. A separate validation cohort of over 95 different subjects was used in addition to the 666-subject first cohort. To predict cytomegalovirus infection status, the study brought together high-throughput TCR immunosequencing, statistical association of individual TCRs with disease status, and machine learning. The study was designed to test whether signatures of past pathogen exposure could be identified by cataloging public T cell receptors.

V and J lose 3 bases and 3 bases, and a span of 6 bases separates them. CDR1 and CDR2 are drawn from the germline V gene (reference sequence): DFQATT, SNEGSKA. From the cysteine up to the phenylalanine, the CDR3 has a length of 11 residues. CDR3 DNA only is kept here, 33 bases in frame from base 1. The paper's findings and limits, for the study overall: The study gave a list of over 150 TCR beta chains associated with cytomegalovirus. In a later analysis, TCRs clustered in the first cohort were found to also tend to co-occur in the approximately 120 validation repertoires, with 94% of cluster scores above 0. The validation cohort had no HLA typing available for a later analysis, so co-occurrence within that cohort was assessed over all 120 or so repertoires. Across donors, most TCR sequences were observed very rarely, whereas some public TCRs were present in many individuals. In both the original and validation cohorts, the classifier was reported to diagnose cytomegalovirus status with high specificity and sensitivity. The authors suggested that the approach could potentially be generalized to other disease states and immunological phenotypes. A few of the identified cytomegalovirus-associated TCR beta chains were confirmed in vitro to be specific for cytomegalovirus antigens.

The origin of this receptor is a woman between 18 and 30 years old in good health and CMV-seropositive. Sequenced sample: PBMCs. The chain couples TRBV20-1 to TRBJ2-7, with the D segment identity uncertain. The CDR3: CSASNLYEQYF. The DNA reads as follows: TGCAGTGCTAGTAATCTCTACGAGCAGTACTTC.